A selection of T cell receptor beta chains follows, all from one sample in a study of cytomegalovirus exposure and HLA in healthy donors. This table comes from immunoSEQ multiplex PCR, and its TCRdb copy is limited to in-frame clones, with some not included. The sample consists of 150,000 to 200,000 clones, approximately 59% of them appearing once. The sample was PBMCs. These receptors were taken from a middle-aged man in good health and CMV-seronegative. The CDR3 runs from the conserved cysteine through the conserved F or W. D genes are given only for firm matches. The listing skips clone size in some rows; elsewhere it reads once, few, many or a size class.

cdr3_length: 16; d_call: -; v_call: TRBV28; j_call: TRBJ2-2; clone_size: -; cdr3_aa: CASSFGGLVSSGELFF; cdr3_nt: TGTGCCAGCAGTTTCGGGGGGCTCGTTAGTAGCGGGGAGCTGTTTTTT
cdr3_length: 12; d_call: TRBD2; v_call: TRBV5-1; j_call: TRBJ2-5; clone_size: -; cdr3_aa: CASSRGEETQYF; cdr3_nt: TGCGCCAGCAGTCGGGGGGAAGAGACCCAGTACTTC
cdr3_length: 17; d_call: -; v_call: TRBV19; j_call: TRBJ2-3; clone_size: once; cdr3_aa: CASRLRVEAGMADTQYF; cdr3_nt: TGTGCCAGTAGGCTGAGGGTAGAGGCTGGGATGGCAGATACGCAGTATTTT
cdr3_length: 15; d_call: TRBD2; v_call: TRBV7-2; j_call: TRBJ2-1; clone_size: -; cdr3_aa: CASRLAGVSYNEQFF; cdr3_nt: TGTGCCAGCAGGTTAGCGGGAGTATCCTACAATGAGCAGTTCTTC
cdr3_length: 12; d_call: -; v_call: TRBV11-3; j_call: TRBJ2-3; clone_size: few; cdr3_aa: CASSKEQGTQYF; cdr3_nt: TGTGCCAGCAGTAAAGAACAGGGTACGCAGTATTTT
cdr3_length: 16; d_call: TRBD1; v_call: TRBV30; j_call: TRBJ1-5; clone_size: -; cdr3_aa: CAWSPQGALGNQPQHF; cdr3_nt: TGTGCCTGGAGTCCCCAGGGGGCGCTGGGCAATCAGCCCCAGCATTTT
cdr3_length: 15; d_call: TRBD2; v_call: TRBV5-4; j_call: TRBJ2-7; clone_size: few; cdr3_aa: CASSLEGLTTREQYF; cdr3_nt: TGTGCCAGCAGCTTGGAGGGACTAACAACCAGGGAGCAGTACTTC
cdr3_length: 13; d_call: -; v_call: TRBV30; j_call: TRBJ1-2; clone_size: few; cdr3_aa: CACPLPGGYGYTF; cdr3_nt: TGTGCCTGTCCCCTCCCGGGTGGCTATGGCTACACCTTC
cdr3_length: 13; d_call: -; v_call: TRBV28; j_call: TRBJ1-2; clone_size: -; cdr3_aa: CASSFQGIYGYTF; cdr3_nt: TGTGCCAGCAGTTTTCAGGGAATATATGGCTACACCTTC
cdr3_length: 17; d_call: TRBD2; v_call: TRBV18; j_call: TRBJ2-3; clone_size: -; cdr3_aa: CASSPPGLAGGRDTQYF; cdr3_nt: TGTGCCAGCTCACCTCCGGGACTAGCGGGAGGTCGAGATACGCAGTATTTT
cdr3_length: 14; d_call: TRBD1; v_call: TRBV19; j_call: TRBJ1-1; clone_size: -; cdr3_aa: CASSQGGRDSEAFF; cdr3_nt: TGTGCCAGTAGTCAGGGGGGCAGGGATAGTGAAGCTTTCTTT
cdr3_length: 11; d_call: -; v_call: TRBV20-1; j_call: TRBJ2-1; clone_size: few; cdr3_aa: CSVDRLNEQFF; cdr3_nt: TGCAGTGTCGACAGGCTAAATGAGCAGTTCTTC
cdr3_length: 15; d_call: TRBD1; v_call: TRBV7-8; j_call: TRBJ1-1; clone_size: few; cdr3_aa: CASSPRGQGTREAFF; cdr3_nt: TGTGCCAGCAGCCCACGGGGACAGGGGACGAGGGAAGCTTTCTTT
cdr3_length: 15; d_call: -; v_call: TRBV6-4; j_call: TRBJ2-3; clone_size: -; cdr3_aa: CASSQEGGGTDTQYF; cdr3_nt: TGTGCCAGCAGCCAGGAGGGGGGGGGCACAGATACGCAGTATTTT
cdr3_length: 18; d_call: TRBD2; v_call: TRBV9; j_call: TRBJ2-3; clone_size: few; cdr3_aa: CASSVASGRALRADTQYF; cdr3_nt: TGTGCCAGCAGCGTGGCCAGCGGGAGGGCCCTAAGGGCAGATACGCAGTATTTT
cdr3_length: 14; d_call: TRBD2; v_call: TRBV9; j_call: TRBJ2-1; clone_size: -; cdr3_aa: CASSISGSHNEQFF; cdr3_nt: TGTGCCAGCAGTATTAGCGGGAGCCACAATGAGCAGTTCTTC
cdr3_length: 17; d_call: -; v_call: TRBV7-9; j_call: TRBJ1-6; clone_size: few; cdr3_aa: CASSTYRASSYNSPLHF; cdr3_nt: TGTGCCAGCAGCACTTACAGGGCGAGCTCCTATAATTCACCCCTCCACTTT
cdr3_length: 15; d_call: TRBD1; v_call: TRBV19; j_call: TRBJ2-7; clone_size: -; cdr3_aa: CASSIVTGGTYEQYF; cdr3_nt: TGTGCCAGTAGTATCGTCACAGGGGGGACCTACGAGCAGTACTTC
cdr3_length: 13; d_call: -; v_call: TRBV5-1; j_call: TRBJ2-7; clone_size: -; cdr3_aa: CASSGGTGYEQYF; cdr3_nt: TGCGCCAGCAGCGGAGGGACGGGTTACGAGCAGTACTTC
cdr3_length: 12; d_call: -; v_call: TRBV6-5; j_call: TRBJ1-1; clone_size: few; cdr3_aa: CASSYSGGQAFF; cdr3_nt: TGTGCCAGCAGTTACTCGGGGGGACAAGCTTTCTTT
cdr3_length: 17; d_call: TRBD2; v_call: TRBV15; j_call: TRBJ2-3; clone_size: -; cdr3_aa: CATSVGTSGRAADTQYF; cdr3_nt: TGTGCCACCAGCGTTGGGACTAGCGGGAGGGCCGCAGATACGCAGTATTTT
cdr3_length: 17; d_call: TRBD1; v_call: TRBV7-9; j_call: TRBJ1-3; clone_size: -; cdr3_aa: CASSQGDRDSSGNTIYF; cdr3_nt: TGTGCCAGCAGCCAAGGGGACAGAGATAGCTCTGGAAACACCATATATTTT
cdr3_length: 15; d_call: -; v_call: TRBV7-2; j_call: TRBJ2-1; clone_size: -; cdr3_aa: CASSLRGGQSNEQFF; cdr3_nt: TGTGCCAGCAGCTTAAGGGGGGGCCAGAGCAATGAGCAGTTCTTC
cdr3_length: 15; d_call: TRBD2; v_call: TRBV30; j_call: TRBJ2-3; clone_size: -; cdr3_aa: CAWSALLAGADTQYF; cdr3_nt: TGTGCCTGGAGTGCTCTCCTAGCGGGAGCAGATACGCAGTATTTT
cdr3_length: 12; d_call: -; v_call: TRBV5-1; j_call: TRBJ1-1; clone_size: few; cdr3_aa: CASSLEGAGAFF; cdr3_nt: TGCGCCAGCAGCTTGGAAGGGGCCGGGGCTTTCTTT
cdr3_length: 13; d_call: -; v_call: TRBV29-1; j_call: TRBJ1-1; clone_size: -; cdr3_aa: CSAGGHPNTEAFF; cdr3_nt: TGCAGCGCTGGGGGACACCCGAACACTGAAGCTTTCTTT
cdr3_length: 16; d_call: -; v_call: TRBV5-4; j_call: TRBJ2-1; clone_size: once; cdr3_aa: CASSSPGVPSDNEQFF; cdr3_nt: TGTGCCAGCAGCAGCCCCGGGGTGCCCTCCGACAATGAGCAGTTCTTC
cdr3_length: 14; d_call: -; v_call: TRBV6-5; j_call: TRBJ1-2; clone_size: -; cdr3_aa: CASSYQGWGYGYTF; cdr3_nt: TGTGCCAGCAGTTACCAGGGGTGGGGCTATGGCTACACCTTC
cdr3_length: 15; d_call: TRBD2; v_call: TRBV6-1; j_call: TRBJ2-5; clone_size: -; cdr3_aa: CASIRATSGAKTQYF; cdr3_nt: TGTGCCAGCATCCGGGCGACTAGCGGGGCTAAGACCCAGTACTTC
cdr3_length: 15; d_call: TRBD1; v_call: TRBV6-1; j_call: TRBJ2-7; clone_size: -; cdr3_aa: CASSGGDRVPYEQYF; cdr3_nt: TGTGCCAGCAGTGGGGGGGACAGGGTTCCCTACGAGCAGTACTTC
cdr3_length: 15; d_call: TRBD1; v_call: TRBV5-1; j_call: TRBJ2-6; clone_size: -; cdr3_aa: CASGGQGSGANVLTF; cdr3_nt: TGCGCCAGCGGGGGACAGGGTTCTGGGGCCAACGTCCTGACTTTC
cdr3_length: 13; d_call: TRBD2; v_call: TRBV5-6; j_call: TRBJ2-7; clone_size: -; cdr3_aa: CASSFWERGEQYF; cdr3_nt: TGTGCCAGCAGCTTCTGGGAGCGGGGCGAGCAGTACTTC
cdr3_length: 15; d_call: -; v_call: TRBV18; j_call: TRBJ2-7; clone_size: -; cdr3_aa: CASSSSEGVGDEQYF; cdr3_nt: TGTGCCAGCTCTTCTAGTGAGGGGGTAGGAGACGAGCAGTACTTC
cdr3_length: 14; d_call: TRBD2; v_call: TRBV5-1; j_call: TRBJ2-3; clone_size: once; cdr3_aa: CASSSGLATDTQYF; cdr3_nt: TGCGCCAGCAGTTCCGGACTAGCTACAGATACGCAGTATTTT
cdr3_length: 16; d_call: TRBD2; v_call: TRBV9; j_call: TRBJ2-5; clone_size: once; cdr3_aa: CASSVGLAGTQETQYF; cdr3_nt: TGTGCCAGCAGCGTGGGACTAGCGGGTACCCAAGAGACCCAGTACTTC
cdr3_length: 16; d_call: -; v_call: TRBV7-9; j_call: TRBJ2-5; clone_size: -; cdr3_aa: CASSPDLTTYQETQYF; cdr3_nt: TGTGCCAGCAGCCCAGATTTGACTACTTATCAAGAGACCCAGTACTTC
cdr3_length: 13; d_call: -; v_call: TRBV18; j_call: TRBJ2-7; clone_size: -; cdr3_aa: CASSPVGPYEQYF; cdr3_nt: TGTGCCAGCTCACCGGTGGGCCCCTACGAGCAGTACTTC
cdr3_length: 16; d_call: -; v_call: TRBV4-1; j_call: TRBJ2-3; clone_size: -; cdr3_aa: CASSQDQRGDSDTQYF; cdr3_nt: TGCGCCAGCAGCCAAGATCAAAGGGGCGACTCAGATACGCAGTATTTT
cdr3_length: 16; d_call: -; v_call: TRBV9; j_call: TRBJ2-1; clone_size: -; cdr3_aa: CASSESSAGAYNEQFF; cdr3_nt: TGTGCCAGCAGCGAATCTAGCGCCGGCGCCTACAATGAGCAGTTCTTC
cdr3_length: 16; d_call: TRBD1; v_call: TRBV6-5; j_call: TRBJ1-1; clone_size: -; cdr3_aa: CASSYPAGTGNTEAFF; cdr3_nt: TGTGCCAGCAGTTACCCGGCTGGGACAGGGAACACTGAAGCTTTCTTT
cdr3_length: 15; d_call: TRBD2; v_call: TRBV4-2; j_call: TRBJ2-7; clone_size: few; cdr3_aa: CASSLSTSGSYEQYF; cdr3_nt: TGTGCCAGCAGCCTCTCGACTAGCGGGAGTTACGAGCAGTACTTC